This TCR beta chain was sequenced for a study of blood T cell repertoires in COVID-19. Study in general: The recovered donors of Cohort 3 showed two negative PCRs, clearance, or symptom resolution. Spain, Italy and the United States supplied samples that represented acute and convalescent COVID-19.

The length of the CDR3 is 15 residues. Trimming left V 4 bases short and J 2 bases short, with 13 bases between. In germline, CDR1 is WSHSY, CDR2 SAAADI. Living in roughly 25 US areas, the participants were between roughly 18 and 89 years of age. Original data processing: Amplified reference gene primers provided the basis for estimating nucleated cell counts. Sequencing used immunoSEQ multiplex PCR; TCRdb keeps in-frame clones, though not all of them. V, J and clone size derive from that table, while D and trimming were established from the DNA sequence. The table includes 200,000 to 250,000 clones, approximately 87% detected once.

The sequenced sample was PBMCs or T cells enriched from blood (not recorded which). This receptor was taken from a woman aged 45-60 years in a cohort exposed to, infected with or recovered from COVID-19 (not recorded which). This chain joins TRBV10-2 and TRBJ2-3, with D possibly being TRBD2 (6 bases). Here the CDR3 reads CASSGLGTLTDTQYF. In DNA form, the CDR3 reads TGCGCCAGCAGTGGTCTCGGGACTCTCACAGATACGCAGTATTTT.